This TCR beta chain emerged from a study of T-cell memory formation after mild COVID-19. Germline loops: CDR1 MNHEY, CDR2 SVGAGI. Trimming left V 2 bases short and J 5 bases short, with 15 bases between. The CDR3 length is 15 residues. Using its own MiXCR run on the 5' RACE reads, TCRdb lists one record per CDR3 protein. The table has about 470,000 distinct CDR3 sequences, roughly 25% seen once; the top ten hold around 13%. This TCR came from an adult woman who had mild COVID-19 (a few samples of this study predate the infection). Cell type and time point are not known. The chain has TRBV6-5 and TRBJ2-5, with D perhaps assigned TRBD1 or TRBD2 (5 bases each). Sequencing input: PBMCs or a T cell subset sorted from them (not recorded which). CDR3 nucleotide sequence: TGTGCCAGCAGTTACACAGGCCCCCGCGGGGAGACCCAGTACTTC. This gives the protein CASSYTGPRGETQYF.